The entry below gives a single T cell receptor (beta chain) sequence along with its context. This entry belongs to a study of blood T cell repertoires in COVID-19. The overall study: Samples came from the United States, Italy and Spain, spanning acute and convalescent COVID-19. Sample material is recorded as cDNA or gDNA derived from T cells, B-cell-depleted T cells, or PBMCs.

Source study methods: Amplification of reference gene primers was used by the study to estimate nucleated cell counts. Data came from immunoSEQ multiplex PCR; TCRdb stores just in-frame clones and leaves some out. That table is the source of V, J and clone size, and D and trimming were worked out from the DNA. The repertoire holds tens of thousands of clones, with 70% to 90% as singletons. Trimming took off 2 bases at V and 5 bases at J, with 9 bases between the two ends. The CDR3 is made up of 13 amino acids. The rearrangement links TRBV12-3 or TRBV12-4 to TRBJ1-1, with unresolved D. This sequence was found in a young man with acute or convalescent COVID-19. Material for sequencing was peripheral blood. The CDR3 spells CASSLNPRTEAFF. The CDR3 nucleotides are TGTGCCAGCAGTTTAAATCCTAGGACTGAAGCTTTCTTT.